These 2 T cell receptor beta chains came from one sample sequenced in a study of blood T cell repertoires in COVID-19. The assay was immunoSEQ multiplex PCR, and TCRdb's table has in-frame clones only and misses some. The sample holds hundreds of thousands of clones, approximately 86% seen once. The sample comprised peripheral blood. All receptors come from a woman aged 60-75 years who had recovered from COVID-19.

The chain couples TRBV6-1 to TRBJ2-4, with D possibly matching TRBD2 (6 bases). V lost 7 bases, J lost 6 bases, and 19 bases lay in between. The germline V gene encodes CDR1 MNHNS and CDR2 SASEGT. The CDR3 contains 15 residues. CDR3 loop: CASTEGRGRRNIQYF. CDR3 sequence (DNA): TGTGCCAGCACCGAAGGACGGGGGAGGAGAAACATTCAGTACTTC.

The J gene is TRBJ1-2, the V gene TRBV28; tentative D call: TRBD1 (5 bases). The CDR3 loop spans 16 amino acids. Per the germline V gene, CDR1 is MDHEN and CDR2 is SYDVKM. V lost 2 bases to trimming and J lost 3 bases, with 16 bases between them. The CDR3 bases are TGTGCCAGCAGTTTAGGGGGAGGGAACGCCTACTATGGCTACACCTTC. Its protein product is CASSLGGGNAYYGYTF.